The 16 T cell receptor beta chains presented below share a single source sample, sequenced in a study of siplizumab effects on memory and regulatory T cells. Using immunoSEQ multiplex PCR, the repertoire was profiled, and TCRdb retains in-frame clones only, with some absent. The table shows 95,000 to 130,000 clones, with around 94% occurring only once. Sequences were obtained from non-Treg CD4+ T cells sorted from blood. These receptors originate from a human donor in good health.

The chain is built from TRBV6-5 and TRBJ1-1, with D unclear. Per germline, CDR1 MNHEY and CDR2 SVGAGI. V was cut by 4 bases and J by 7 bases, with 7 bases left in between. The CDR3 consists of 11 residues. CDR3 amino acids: CASSSGVEAFF. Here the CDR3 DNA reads TGTGCCAGCAGTTCTGGGGTTGAAGCTTTCTTT.

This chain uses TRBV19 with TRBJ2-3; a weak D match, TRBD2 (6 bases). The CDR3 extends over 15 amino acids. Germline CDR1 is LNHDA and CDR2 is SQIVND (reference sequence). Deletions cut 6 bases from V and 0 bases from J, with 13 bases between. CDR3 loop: CASRRDSLSTDTQYF. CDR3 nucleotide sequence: TGTGCCAGTAGGCGGGACTCCCTGAGCACAGATACGCAGTATTTT.

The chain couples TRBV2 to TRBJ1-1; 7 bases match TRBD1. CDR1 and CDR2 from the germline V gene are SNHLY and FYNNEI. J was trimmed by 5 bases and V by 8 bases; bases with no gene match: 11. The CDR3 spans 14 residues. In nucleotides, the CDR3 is TGTGCCAGCGCAGGTCGCAGGGGGGAGACTGAAGCTTTCTTT. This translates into CASAGRRGETEAFF.

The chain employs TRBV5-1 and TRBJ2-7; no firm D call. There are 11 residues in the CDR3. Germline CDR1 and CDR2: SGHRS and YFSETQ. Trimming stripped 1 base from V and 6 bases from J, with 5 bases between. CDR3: CASSLSSEQYF. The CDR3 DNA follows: TGCGCCAGCAGCTTGTCTAGCGAGCAGTACTTC.

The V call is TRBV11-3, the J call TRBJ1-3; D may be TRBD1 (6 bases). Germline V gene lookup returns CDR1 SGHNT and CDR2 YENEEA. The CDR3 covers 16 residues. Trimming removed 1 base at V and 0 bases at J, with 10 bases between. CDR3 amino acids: CASSLVGGRSGNTIYF. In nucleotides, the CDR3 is TGTGCCAGCAGCTTAGTTGGGGGCCGCTCTGGAAACACCATATATTTT.

The CDR3 DNA follows: TGTGCCCGAATAGGGGCCTCGGATACAAATACGCAGTATTTT. Its protein is CARIGASDTNTQYF. The chain carries TRBV21-1 and TRBJ2-3; TRBD1 reflects the table's D call only, with no check against the DNA. TRBV21-1 is termed a pseudogene. This CDR3 comprises 14 residues.

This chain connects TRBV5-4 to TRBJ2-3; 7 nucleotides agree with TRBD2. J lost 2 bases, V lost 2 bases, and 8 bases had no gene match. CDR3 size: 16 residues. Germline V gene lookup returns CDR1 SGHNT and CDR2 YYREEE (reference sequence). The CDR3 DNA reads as TGTGCCAGCAGCTTTAGGCTAGCGGCTACCACAGATACGCAGTATTTT. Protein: CASSFRLAATTDTQYF.

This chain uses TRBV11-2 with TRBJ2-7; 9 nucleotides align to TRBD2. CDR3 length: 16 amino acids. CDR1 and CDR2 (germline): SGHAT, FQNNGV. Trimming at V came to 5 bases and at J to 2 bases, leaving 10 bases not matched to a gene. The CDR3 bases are TGTGCCAGCAGCCCCCTCCAACTAGCGGGTGCCTACGAGCAGTACTTC. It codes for CASSPLQLAGAYEQYF.

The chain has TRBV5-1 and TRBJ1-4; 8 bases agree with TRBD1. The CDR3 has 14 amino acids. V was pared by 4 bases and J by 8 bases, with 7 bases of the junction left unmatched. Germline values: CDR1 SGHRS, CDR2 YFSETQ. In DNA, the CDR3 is TGCGCCAGCAGCCTTGACAGGGGTGGCGAAAAACTGTTTTTT. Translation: CASSLDRGGEKLFF.

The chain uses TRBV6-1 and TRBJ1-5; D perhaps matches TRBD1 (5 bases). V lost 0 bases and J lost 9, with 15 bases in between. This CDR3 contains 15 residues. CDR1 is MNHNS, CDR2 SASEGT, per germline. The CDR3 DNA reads TGTGCCAGCAGTGAAGCGGTTACGGGACTTTGGCCCCAGCATTTT. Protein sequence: CASSEAVTGLWPQHF.

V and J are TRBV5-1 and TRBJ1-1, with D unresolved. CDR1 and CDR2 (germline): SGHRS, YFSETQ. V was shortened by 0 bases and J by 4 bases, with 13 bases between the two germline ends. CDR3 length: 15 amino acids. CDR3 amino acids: CASSLAGGLGTEAFF. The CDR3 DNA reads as TGCGCCAGCAGCTTGGCCGGAGGGCTAGGCACTGAAGCTTTCTTT. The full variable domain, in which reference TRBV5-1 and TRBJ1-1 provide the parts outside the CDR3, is KAGVTQTPRYLIKTRGQQVTLSCSPISGHRSVSWYQQTPGQGLQFLFEYFSETQRNKGNFPGRFSGRQFSNSRSEMNVSTLELGDSALYLCASSLAGGLGTEAFFGQGTRLTVV.

Written as DNA, the CDR3 is TGTGCCATCAGAGCTCAACTAGGGACCTCCAGTGAGCAGTTCTTC. Translation gives CAIRAQLGTSSEQFF. V gene TRBV10-3 combines with J gene TRBJ2-1, with D possibly called TRBD1 or TRBD2 (5 bases each). Trimming stripped 6 bases from V and 9 bases from J, with 21 bases between. The CDR3 is made up of 15 amino acids. Germline V gives CDR1 ENHRY, CDR2 SYGVKD.

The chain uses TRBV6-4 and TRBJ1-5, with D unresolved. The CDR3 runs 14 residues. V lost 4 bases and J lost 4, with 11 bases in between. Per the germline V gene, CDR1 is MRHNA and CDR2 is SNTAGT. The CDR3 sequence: CASSAPGPNQPQHF. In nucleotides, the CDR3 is TGTGCCAGCAGTGCCCCAGGACCTAATCAGCCCCAGCATTTT.

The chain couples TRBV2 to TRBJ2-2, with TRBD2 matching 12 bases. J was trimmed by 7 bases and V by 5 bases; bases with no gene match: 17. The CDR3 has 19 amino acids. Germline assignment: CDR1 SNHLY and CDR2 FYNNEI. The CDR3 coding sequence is TGTGCCAGCAGTCAGAGACCTGCTAGCGGGGGGGCCTCCGGCGGGGAGCTGTTTTTT. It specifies CASSQRPASGGASGGELFF.

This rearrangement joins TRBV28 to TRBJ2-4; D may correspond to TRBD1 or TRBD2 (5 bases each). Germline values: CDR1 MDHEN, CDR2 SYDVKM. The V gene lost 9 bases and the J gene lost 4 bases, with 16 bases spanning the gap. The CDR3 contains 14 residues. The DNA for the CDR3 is TGTGCCAGTTCAACGGCCGGGGCAAAAAACATTCAGTACTTC. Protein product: CASSTAGAKNIQYF.

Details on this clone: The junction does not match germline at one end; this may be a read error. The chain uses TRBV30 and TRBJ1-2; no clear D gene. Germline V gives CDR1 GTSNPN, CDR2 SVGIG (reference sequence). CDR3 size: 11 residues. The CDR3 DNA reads TGTGCCTGGAGTTCACCCAATTATGGCGCCTTC. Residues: CAWSSPNYGAF.